This entry features one T cell receptor (beta chain) sequence. Its matching antigen is unknown. Since a much larger clone is just one base distant, this may be a read error. The data belong to a study of tumor-infiltrating lymphocytes in primary liver carcinoma. Study context: Staging placed the tumors at T1-T3 N0M0, and they measured about 4.2 to 11 cm across.

From unsorted bulk tissue weighing roughly 18-31 mg, DNA and RNA were co-extracted. The patients had histopathologically diagnosed primary liver carcinoma, and their disease was treated by surgical resection. The authors made TCR beta cDNA from 450 to 600 ng total RNA with a constant-region primer. Three rounds of nested multiplex PCR with slightly modified ARM-PCR produced TCR beta libraries. The first two PCR rounds, around 11 cycles each, used TRBV1-TRBV30 forward primers and a C-beta reverse primer. TCRdb passed the multiplex PCR reads through MiXCR, listing each CDR3 protein once. The sample has 100,000 to 150,000 distinct CDR3 sequences; 55% to 75% are singletons. The study's findings and limits: Merely about 7-25% of top clones occurred in all five tumor regions. Between tumor regions, pairs overlapped more than tumor-adjacent and tumor-blood pairs did.

The CDR3 contains 11 residues. Germline CDR1 is SGHDT and CDR2 is YYEEEE. The receptor's source is a woman aged 55-69 years with primary liver carcinoma and hepatitis B virus infection. The chain has TRBV5-6 and TRBJ2-1; D is uncertain. Sequencing used liver tumor tissue from sampling region 3. Subset noted: tumor region T3, left-lateral pole. Written as DNA, the CDR3 is TGTACCAGCAGCTTATACAATGAGCAGTTCTTC. This encodes CTSSLYNEQFF.